The text below deals with one TCR beta chain. Produced via immunoSEQ multiplex PCR; TCRdb's table is partial and in-frame only. The table has fewer than 350,000 clones, about 85% seen once; the top ten hold approximately 1.9%. The sample comes from a study of blood T cell repertoires in COVID-19. This receptor was identified in a woman aged 30 to 39 who had been exposed to COVID-19. Sequencing was done on a sample of PBMCs or T cells enriched from blood (not recorded which).

DNA for the CDR3: TGCGCCAGCAGCCAAGGCCCCAGGCAGGGGGCTAATGAAAAACTGTTTTTT. Translation gives CASSQGPRQGANEKLFF. The chain is built from TRBV4-3 and TRBJ1-4; 7 bases map to TRBD1. With 1 base clipped from V and 3 bases from J, the junction kept 8 bases outside the gene matches. The germline V gene encodes CDR1 LGHNA and CDR2 YSLEER. The CDR3 spans 17 residues.